The 5 T cell receptor beta chains presented below share a single source sample, sequenced in a study of T-cell memory formation after mild COVID-19. A single record per CDR3 protein comes from TCRdb applying MiXCR to the 5' RACE reads. Here the sample spans under 250,000 distinct CDR3 sequences, 15% being singletons. The sequencing sample was made of PBMCs or a T cell subset sorted from them (not recorded which). The receptors originated from an adult woman who had mild COVID-19 (a few samples of this study predate the infection). Cell type and time point are not known.

The chain is built from TRBV7-3 and TRBJ2-1, with 9 positions matching TRBD1. V was pared by 8 bases and J by 5 bases, with 7 bases of the junction left unmatched. The CDR3 loop spans 14 amino acids. Germline loops: CDR1 SGHTA, CDR2 FQGTGA. DNA of the CDR3: TGTGCCAGCTCGGGACAGGGTAGGGACAATGAGCAGTTCTTC. Translated: CASSGQGRDNEQFF. The full variable domain, its missing parts supplied by reference TRBV7-3 and TRBJ2-1, is GAGVSQTPSNKVTEKGKYVELRCDPISGHTALYWYRQSLGQGPEFLIYFQGTGAADDSGLPNDRFFAVRPEGSVSTLKIQRTERGDSAVYLCASSGQGRDNEQFFGPGTRLTVL.

This clonotype was seen more than once but under ten times. The chain uses TRBV20-1 and TRBJ2-2, with D possibly TRBD2 on 7 matching bases. Trimming left V 5 bases short and J 4 bases short, with 17 bases between. The CDR3 is made up of 15 amino acids. Germline V gene lookup returns CDR1 DFQATT and CDR2 SNEGSKA (reference sequence). CDR3 in amino acids: CSASGEGGGTGELFF. Here the CDR3 DNA reads TGCAGTGCTTCTGGGGAGGGGGGTGGCACCGGGGAGCTGTTTTTT.

The sample holds a few counts of this clonotype. The rearrangement links TRBV20-1 to TRBJ2-2; the D call may be TRBD1 or TRBD2 (7 bases each). Germline V gene sequence: CDR1 DFQATT, CDR2 SNEGSKA (reference sequence). V dropped 2 bases and J dropped 4 bases, with 14 bases sitting between them. The CDR3 loop spans 15 amino acids. The CDR3 region is CSARPSGGGTGELFF. The CDR3 coding sequence is TGCAGTGCTAGACCGTCAGGGGGGGGCACCGGGGAGCTGTTTTTT.

The chain uses TRBV19 and TRBJ1-5; D gene ambiguous. The CDR3 extends over 13 amino acids. Deletions cut 5 bases from V and 5 bases from J, with 10 bases between. CDR1 is LNHDA and CDR2 is SQIVND in the germline V gene (reference sequence). Written as DNA, the CDR3 is TGTGCCAGTAGTCCGTCAGGATATCAGCCCCAGCATTTT. Residues: CASSPSGYQPQHF.

V and J are TRBV5-1 and TRBJ1-1; TRBD1 agrees at 9 bases. CDR1 and CDR2 (germline): SGHRS, YFSETQ. This CDR3 contains 16 residues. V gave up 0 bases and J gave up 0 bases; unmatched junction bases: 3. The CDR3 coding sequence is TGCGCCAGCAGCTTGGAACAGGGGGCTGTGAACACTGAAGCTTTCTTT. Translation gives CASSLEQGAVNTEAFF.